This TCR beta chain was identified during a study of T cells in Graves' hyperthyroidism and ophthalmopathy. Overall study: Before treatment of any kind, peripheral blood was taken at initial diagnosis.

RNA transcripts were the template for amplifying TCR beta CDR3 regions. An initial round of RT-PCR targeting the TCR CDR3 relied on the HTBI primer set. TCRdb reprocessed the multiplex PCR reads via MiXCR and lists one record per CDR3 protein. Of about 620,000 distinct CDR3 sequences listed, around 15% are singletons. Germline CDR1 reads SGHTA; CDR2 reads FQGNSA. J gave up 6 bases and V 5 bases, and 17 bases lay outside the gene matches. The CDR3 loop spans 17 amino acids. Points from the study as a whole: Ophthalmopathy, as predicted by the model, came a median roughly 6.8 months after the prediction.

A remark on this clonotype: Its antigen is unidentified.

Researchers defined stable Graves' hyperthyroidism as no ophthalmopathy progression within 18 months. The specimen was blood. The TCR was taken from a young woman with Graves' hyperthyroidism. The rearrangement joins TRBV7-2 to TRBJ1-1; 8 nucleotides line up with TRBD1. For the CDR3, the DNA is TGTGCCAGCAGCGGAACCGGGACAGGCGACGGGTACGCTGAAGCTTTCTTT. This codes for CASSGTGTGDGYAEAFF.